The 20 T cell receptor beta chains in this list originate from one sample, sequenced in a study of T cell responses to AZD1222 COVID-19 vaccine. TCRdb's copy holds only in-frame clones and misses some; the assay was immunoSEQ multiplex PCR. The data hold under 150,000 clones, with approximately 85% observed a single time. The sample here was peripheral blood, taken on day 0 of MenACWY control vaccination. The receptor source for this set is an adult in good health.

This chain connects TRBV7-2 to TRBJ2-1, with D perhaps being TRBD1 or TRBD2 (5 bases each). CDR3 length: 17 residues. CDR1 SGHTA and CDR2 FQGNSA come from the germline V gene. V shed 4 bases and J shed 0 bases, with 16 bases lying between them. The CDR3 loop reads CASSSWGWDSSYNEQFF. The CDR3 region has the DNA TGTGCCAGCAGCTCCTGGGGGTGGGATAGCTCCTACAATGAGCAGTTCTTC.

The chain has TRBV6-1 and TRBJ2-7; a possible D gene is TRBD1 (5 bases). V shed 1 base and J shed 1 base, with 11 bases lying between them. Germline V gene sequence: CDR1 MNHNS, CDR2 SASEGT. This CDR3 is 15 amino acids long. The CDR3: CASSEGKGASYEQYF. The CDR3 DNA reads as TGTGCCAGCAGTGAAGGTAAAGGGGCGTCCTACGAGCAGTACTTC.

The CDR3 DNA is TGTGCCAGCAGCGCAGGATGGGACTACGAGCAGTACTTC. It specifies CASSAGWDYEQYF. V and J are TRBV27 and TRBJ2-7; D remains unclear. The ends were cut back, 6 bases at V and 3 bases at J, with 12 bases in the middle. Germline-derived CDR1 and CDR2 are MNHEY and SMNVEV (reference sequence). This CDR3 region has 13 residues.

The chain employs TRBV6-5 and TRBJ2-3, with 11 positions matching TRBD2. V shed 7 bases and J 4 bases; nucleotides not matched to a gene: 7. CDR1 is MNHEY, CDR2 SVGAGI, per germline. The CDR3 consists of 15 residues. CDR3: CASTIAGGQPDTQYF. The CDR3 DNA follows: TGTGCCAGCACCATAGCGGGGGGGCAGCCAGATACGCAGTATTTT.

This clone appeared once. CDR3 DNA sequence: TGTGCCAGCAACCCTAACCCGTCAGGGCTTGGCACAGATACGCAGTATTTT. Its translation is CASNPNPSGLGTDTQYF. The chain joins TRBV5-5 to TRBJ2-3; perhaps TRBD1 as D (5 bases). The CDR3 is made up of 17 amino acids. The germline V gene encodes CDR1 SGHKS and CDR2 YYEKEE (reference sequence). Trimming shortened V by 6 bases and J by 1 base, and 21 bases separated the two germline ends.

This rearrangement joins TRBV6-5 to TRBJ1-5, with a weak D call TRBD1 (6 bases). Germline assignment: CDR1 MNHEY and CDR2 SVGAGI. Trimming cost V 4 bases and J 0 bases, with 13 bases left between them. CDR3 length equals 16 residues. The CDR3 bases are TGTGCCAGCAGTTGGGGGCAGGTCAATAGCAATCAGCCCCAGCATTTT. It yields the protein CASSWGQVNSNQPQHF.

This chain connects TRBV9 to TRBJ2-3, with TRBD2 identical over 12 bases. Per the germline V gene, CDR1 is SGDLS and CDR2 is YYNGEE. Trimming removed 0 bases from V and 6 bases from J; junction bases left unmatched: 5. The CDR3 is 16 amino acids. The CDR3, as DNA: TGTGCCAGCAGCGTAGCTGGGGGACTAGCGGGTGATACGCAGTATTTT. Its protein product is CASSVAGGLAGDTQYF.

J is TRBJ2-6 and V is TRBV5-1; TRBD1 agrees at 8 bases. Germline CDR1 is SGHRS and CDR2 is YFSETQ. The CDR3 runs 15 residues. J was trimmed by 10 bases and V by 4 bases; bases with no gene match: 10. The CDR3 DNA follows: TGCGCCAGCAGCACGACAGGGGCGGCGGGGAACGTCCTGACTTTC. This gives the protein CASSTTGAAGNVLTF.

Turning to this clone: The same CDR3 is also encoded by other DNA sequences in this sample. This chain connects TRBV6-5 to TRBJ2-7; possible D gene TRBD2, 6 bases. The CDR3 runs 15 residues. Trimming removed 4 bases from V and 4 bases from J, with 17 bases in between. Germline V gene data show CDR1 as MNHEY and CDR2 as SVGAGI. The CDR3: CASSSTGTGVYEQYF. The CDR3, as DNA: TGTGCCAGCAGTTCTACCGGGACGGGGGTATACGAGCAGTACTTC.

V and J are TRBV21-1 and TRBJ2-2. TRBV21-1 is designated a pseudogene. The CDR3 is made up of 16 amino acids. The CDR3 region is CASENTWDGNTGELFF. The DNA for the CDR3 is TGTGCCAGCGAGAATACTTGGGACGGGAACACCGGGGAGCTGTTTTTT.

The rearrangement joins TRBV2 to TRBJ2-7, with TRBD1 as a possible D gene (7 bases). The CDR3 runs to 15 residues. V was cut by 6 bases and J by 0 bases, with 15 bases left in between. Germline V gives CDR1 SNHLY, CDR2 FYNNEI. CDR3 protein: CASRRDRETSYEQYF. The CDR3 coding sequence is TGTGCCAGCAGGCGGGACAGAGAGACCTCCTACGAGCAGTACTTC.

This chain connects TRBV18 to TRBJ1-5; 7 bases match TRBD1. The V gene end was trimmed by 3 bases and the J gene end by 0 bases; junction bases not matched to a gene: 8. The CDR3 totals 17 residues. Germline values: CDR1 KGHSH, CDR2 LQKENI. The CDR3: CASSPDVNRGSNQPQHF. CDR3 in DNA: TGTGCCAGCTCACCCGATGTAAACAGGGGTAGCAATCAGCCCCAGCATTTT.

Only a few counts were recorded for this clone. DNA for the CDR3: TGCGCCAGCAGCTTCGGACAGCTCCTTTCACCCCTCCACTTT. Residues: CASSFGQLLSPLHF. V and J are TRBV5-1 and TRBJ1-6; tentatively, D is TRBD1 (6 bases). This CDR3 region has 14 residues. Trimming cost V 2 bases and J 9 bases, with 12 bases left between them. Per germline, CDR1 SGHRS and CDR2 YFSETQ.

The rearrangement joins TRBV19 to TRBJ2-4; D may be TRBD1 (6 bases). Trimming took 5 bases from V and 5 from J, leaving 13 bases between them. The CDR3 is 14 amino acids. Germline CDR1 is LNHDA and CDR2 is SQIVND (reference sequence). Here the CDR3 DNA reads TGTGCCAGTAGTGTAATATACAGGGAAAACATTCAGTACTTC. This codes for CASSVIYRENIQYF.

The chain joins TRBV19 to TRBJ1-4, with D possibly being TRBD1 (6 bases). The V gene's germline CDR1 is LNHDA and CDR2 SQIVND (reference sequence). The length of the CDR3 is 14 residues. Trimming cost V 7 bases and J 5 bases, with 14 bases left between them. CDR3 in DNA: TGTGCCAGTAACACCAGGAGGGGGAATGAAAAACTGTTTTTT. Protein sequence: CASNTRRGNEKLFF.

This chain links TRBV28 with TRBJ1-2, with D possibly matching TRBD1 (5 bases). Germline V lookup: CDR1 MDHEN, CDR2 SYDVKM. The CDR3 has 14 residues. V lost 2 bases, J lost 1 base, and 8 bases lay in between. The chain's CDR3 is CASSLRQNNYGYTF. The CDR3 nucleotides are TGTGCCAGCAGTTTACGACAGAATAACTATGGCTACACCTTC.

The V and J genes are TRBV12-3 or TRBV12-4 and TRBJ1-2; D not resolved. The CDR3 length is 12 residues. The V gene lost 1 base and the J gene lost 8 bases, with 8 bases spanning the gap. CDR3 sequence reads: CASSLESRGYTF. CDR3 DNA: TGTGCCAGCAGTTTAGAAAGTCGCGGCTACACCTTC.

The V call is TRBV19, the J call TRBJ1-6, with a weak D call TRBD1 (6 bases). The germline CDR1 and CDR2 sequences are LNHDA and SQIVND (reference sequence). This CDR3 is 15 amino acids long. The ends were cut back, 9 bases at V and 0 bases at J, with 12 bases in the middle. Here the CDR3 DNA reads TGTGCCAGCAACGTGGACAGCTCCTATAATTCACCCCTCCACTTT. It translates to CASNVDSSYNSPLHF.

This chain joins TRBV19 and TRBJ2-7; TRBD2 matches 13 bases. The ends lost 5 bases at V and 2 bases at J; junction bases unmatched: 3. This CDR3 has 15 residues. CDR1 is LNHDA and CDR2 is SQIVND in the germline V gene (reference sequence). CDR3 sequence reads: CASSLGLAGAYEQYF. CDR3 nucleotides: TGTGCCAGTAGTCTAGGACTAGCGGGGGCCTACGAGCAGTACTTC.

V and J are TRBV19 and TRBJ1-3, with D possibly being TRBD1 (5 bases). With 7 bases removed from V and 2 bases from J, the gap between germline ends came to 15 bases. Germline assignment: CDR1 LNHDA and CDR2 SQIVND (reference sequence). This CDR3 region has 15 residues. The CDR3 region is CASTLGGDPGNTIYF. CDR3 nucleotide sequence: TGTGCCAGTACCCTTGGCGGGGACCCTGGAAACACCATATATTTT. Based on the CDR3 plus reference TRBV19 and TRBJ1-3, the full variable domain is DGGITQSPKYLFRKEGQNVTLSCEQNLNHDAMYWYRQDPGQGLRLIYYSQIVNDFQKGDIAEGYSVSREKKESFPLTVTSAQKNPTAFYLCASTLGGDPGNTIYFGEGSWLTVV.